This T cell receptor (beta chain) was identified during a study of regulatory T cells in long-lasting Graves disease. The CDR3 is 17 residues long. Trimming took off 5 bases at V and 4 bases at J, with 23 bases between the two ends. CDR1 is GTSNPN and CDR2 is SVGIG in the germline V gene (reference sequence). The time point denotes: newly diagnosed GD, antithyroid drugs for less than 3 months. PBMC-extracted RNA yielded the TCR library. This clonotype was seen a handful of times. According to the study, TCR beta libraries were built with iRepertoire HTBI primers and CDR3-region Arm-PCR. TCRdb ran MiXCR on the multiplex PCR reads and lists one entry per CDR3 protein. Among 550,000 to 600,000 distinct CDR3 sequences listed, about 16% were seen once. This same sample was also taken into another study, of T cells in Graves' hyperthyroidism and ophthalmopathy.

This clonotype originated in a man between 18 and 29 years old with Graves disease. The rearrangement joins TRBV30 to TRBJ2-2; no reliable D call. Source: peripheral blood mononuclear cells (PBMCs), taken at new diagnosis, from a patient treated with antithyroid drugs. The DNA of the CDR3 is TGTGCCTGGCAGGCCAATGAGAGATACCGTCCCACCGGGGAGCTGTTTTTT. Encoded protein: CAWQANERYRPTGELFF.